What follows are 21 T cell receptor beta chains derived from one specimen sequenced in a study of blood T cell repertoires in COVID-19. Sequenced by immunoSEQ multiplex PCR; TCRdb stores in-frame clones only, minus some. The sample has roughly 380,000 clones, roughly 87% seen once. Sequenced sample: PBMCs or T cells enriched from blood (not recorded which). Every receptor here comes from a woman between 25 and 40 years old who had recovered from COVID-19.

This chain joins TRBV7-9 and TRBJ2-1; TRBD2 matches at 8 bases. Trimming at V came to 0 bases and at J to 3 bases, leaving 4 bases not matched to a gene. This CDR3 spans 16 amino acids. CDR1 is SEHNR and CDR2 is FQNEAQ in the germline V gene (reference sequence). CDR3 DNA: TGTGCCAGCAGCTTAGCAAGGGGGACTAGCTACAATGAGCAGTTCTTC. Its protein product is CASSLARGTSYNEQFF.

V gene TRBV9 combines with J gene TRBJ1-1, with 9 bases that match TRBD1. Losses at the gene ends were 2 bases for V and 5 bases for J; bases not matched to a gene: 4. The CDR3 is 14 amino acids. Germline V gives CDR1 SGDLS, CDR2 YYNGEE. CDR3 sequence reads: CASSVKGQGTEAFF. In nucleotides, the CDR3 is TGTGCCAGCAGCGTCAAAGGACAGGGGACTGAAGCTTTCTTT.

The chain has TRBV27 and TRBJ1-2; the D is unclear. CDR1 is MNHEY and CDR2 is SMNVEV in the germline V gene (reference sequence). The CDR3 has 13 residues. Trimming shortened V by 2 bases and J by 3 bases, and 7 bases separated the two germline ends. The CDR3, as DNA: TGTGCCAGCAGTTTAAACAGCTACTATGGCTACACCTTC. It is translated as CASSLNSYYGYTF.

This chain joins TRBV7-8 and TRBJ1-5, with TRBD1 matching over 9 bases. This CDR3 comprises 15 residues. The J segment lost 5 bases and the V segment lost 6 bases, leaving 8 bases of the junction unmatched. The V gene's germline CDR1 is SGHVS and CDR2 FQNEAQ. CDR3 sequence (DNA): TGTGCCAGCAGACCAGATCGGACAGGGGATCAGCCCCAGCATTTT. Translation gives CASRPDRTGDQPQHF.

This clone was counted only a few times. CDR3 in amino acids: CASRKGVGVYGYTF. CDR3 coding DNA: TGTGCCAGCAGAAAAGGGGTTGGGGTCTATGGCTACACCTTC. The chain is built from TRBV6-5 and TRBJ1-2; D possibly corresponds to TRBD1 (5 bases). The CDR3 consists of 14 residues. Germline V gives CDR1 MNHEY, CDR2 SVGAGI. Trimming removed 6 bases from V and 4 bases from J, with 15 bases in between.

This sequence joins TRBV28 and TRBJ2-1; 10 bases match TRBD2. This CDR3 spans 15 amino acids. V trimming: 2 bases; J trimming: 3 bases; junction bases outside the gene matches: 1. The V gene's germline CDR1 is MDHEN and CDR2 SYDVKM. In nucleotides, the CDR3 is TGTGCCAGCAGTTTAGGGACTAGCGACTACAATGAGCAGTTCTTC. Protein sequence: CASSLGTSDYNEQFF.

The chain recombines TRBV12-3 or TRBV12-4 with TRBJ1-2; D not resolved. The germline V and J ends were trimmed by 8 bases and 1 base, with 11 bases remaining between them. CDR3 length: 13 residues. CDR3 bases: TGTGCCAGCCGCTTGACGGGTAACTATGGCTACACCTTC. Translated: CASRLTGNYGYTF.

The chain links TRBV5-1 to TRBJ2-1; no clear D. The CDR3 totals 13 residues. From germline, CDR1 is SGHRS and CDR2 YFSETQ. The germline V and J ends were trimmed by 7 bases and 0 bases, with 8 bases remaining between them. DNA of the CDR3: TGCGCCAGCTCCTCCAGCTCCTACAATGAGCAGTTCTTC. Translation gives CASSSSSYNEQFF.

Only one count was recorded for this clone. The rearrangement links TRBV4-2 to TRBJ1-5; 9 bases are a match to TRBD1. Germline V gives CDR1 LGHNA, CDR2 YNFKEQ. The CDR3 runs 17 residues. Trimming removed 1 base from V and 2 bases from J; junction bases left unmatched: 6. The CDR3 spells CASSQAGDRAGNQPQHF. The CDR3 DNA follows: TGTGCCAGCAGCCAAGCCGGGGACAGGGCCGGCAATCAGCCCCAGCATTTT.

This clone was observed once. The chain has TRBV7-2 and TRBJ2-7, with D possibly TRBD1 on 6 matching bases. V was cut by 5 bases and J by 3 bases, with 14 bases left in between. Germline V CDR1 and CDR2: SGHTA, FQGNSA. This CDR3 contains 14 residues. The CDR3 DNA reads TGTGCCAGCAGCGTCCGGGACACCCGCTACGAGCAGTACTTC. Amino acids: CASSVRDTRYEQYF.

This clone has more than one count but fewer than ten. The chain uses TRBV30 and TRBJ2-2, with TRBD1 identical over 7 bases. V was clipped by 2 bases and J by 5 bases; unmatched bases: 8. The CDR3 has 15 amino acids. Germline V gene data show CDR1 as GTSNPN and CDR2 as SVGIG (reference sequence). The CDR3 nucleotides read TGTGCCTGGAGTAGAAAGGGGGCCTCTACCGGGGAGCTGTTTTTT. It is translated as CAWSRKGASTGELFF.

V and J are TRBV4-1 and TRBJ1-3; 9 positions agree with TRBD1. The CDR3 runs to 16 residues. The J segment lost 10 bases and the V segment lost 0 bases, leaving 10 bases of the junction unmatched. In germline, CDR1 is MGHRA, CDR2 YSYEKL. DNA of the CDR3: TGCGCCAGCAGCCAAGACGGGGGACAGGGTGGTAGGACCATATATTTT. Protein product: CASSQDGGQGGRTIYF.

This chain connects TRBV6-5 to TRBJ1-2, with D perhaps matching TRBD1 (5 bases). Germline V gives CDR1 MNHEY, CDR2 SVGAGI. Trimming took 0 bases from V and 6 from J, leaving 11 bases between them. There are 14 residues in the CDR3. The chain's CDR3 is CASSYSRGFHGYTF. CDR3 coding DNA: TGTGCCAGCAGTTACTCACGGGGGTTTCATGGCTACACCTTC.

The chain links TRBV2 to TRBJ2-7; 15 nucleotides line up with TRBD2. This CDR3 is built from 16 residues. V was clipped by 7 bases and J by 1 base; unmatched bases: 5. Germline CDR1 reads SNHLY; CDR2 reads FYNNEI. Here the CDR3 DNA reads TGTGCCAGCACAGGAGGACTAGCGGGAGGGTCCTACGAGCAGTACTTC. This encodes CASTGGLAGGSYEQYF.

This chain uses TRBV28 with TRBJ2-7, with 10 bases aligning to TRBD2. This CDR3 contains 15 residues. V lost 6 bases to trimming and J lost 2 bases; unmatched junction nucleotides: 7. CDR1 and CDR2 (germline): MDHEN, SYDVKM. CDR3 DNA sequence: TGTGCCAGCAGGCCGGGACTAGCGTTAACCTACGAGCAGTACTTC. Its translation is CASRPGLALTYEQYF. The whole variable domain, filled in from reference TRBV28 and TRBJ2-7, reads DVKVTQSSRYLVKRTGEKVFLECVQDMDHENMFWYRQDPGLGLRLIYFSYDVKMKEKGDIPEGYSVSREKKERFSLILESASTNQTSMYLCASRPGLALTYEQYFGPGTRLTVT.

On this clone itself: The junction and the germline gene differ at one end; a read error may be behind it. This sequence joins TRBV11-2 and TRBJ1-3, with TRBD1 as a possible D gene (5 bases). This CDR3 comprises 18 residues. Per germline, CDR1 SGHAT and CDR2 FQNNGV. The CDR3 DNA is TGTGCCAGCAGCCCCGTGCAGGGTAATCGGGCCTCTGGAGACACCATATATTTT. Translating gives CASSPVQGNRASGDTIYF.

The rearrangement joins TRBV4-1 to TRBJ2-1; TRBD2 matches 11 bases. The V and J ends lost 6 bases and 1 base, in that order; junction bases with no gene match: 5. Looked up from germline, CDR1 is MGHRA and CDR2 is YSYEKL. The CDR3 totals 16 residues. The DNA for the CDR3 is TGCGCCAGCAGTTACCCTAGCGGGAGGTCCTACAATGAGCAGTTCTTC. It encodes CASSYPSGRSYNEQFF.

The gene calls are TRBV13 and TRBJ2-3, with TRBD1 matching 9 bases. Trimming cost V 4 bases and J 6 bases; bases outside gene matches: 5. There are 14 residues in the CDR3. Germline V gene data show CDR1 as PRHDT and CDR2 as FYEKMQ (reference sequence). The CDR3 sequence is CASSSRTGADTQYF. The CDR3 coding sequence is TGTGCCAGCAGCTCTCGGACAGGGGCGGATACGCAGTATTTT.

The V call is TRBV18, the J call TRBJ1-2; D possibly corresponds to TRBD1 (6 bases). The germline gives CDR1 KGHSH, CDR2 LQKENI. With 3 bases removed from V and 7 bases from J, the gap between germline ends came to 15 bases. The CDR3 has 14 residues. The CDR3 bases are TGTGCCAGCTCACCTGCAGGGTTACAGGGTGGCTACACCTTC. This codes for CASSPAGLQGGYTF.

This rearrangement joins TRBV3-1 (or the pseudogene TRBV3-2) to TRBJ1-2; TRBD1 aligns across 11 bases. Germline CDR1 reads LGHDT; CDR2 reads YNNKEL (reference sequence). The CDR3 totals 15 residues. The V gene end was trimmed by 2 bases and the J gene end by 3 bases; junction bases not matched to a gene: 2. For the CDR3, the DNA is TGTGCCAGCAGCCAATGGACAGGGGGCGACTATGGCTACACCTTC. Translation: CASSQWTGGDYGYTF.

The count of this clone is one. This chain links TRBV9 with TRBJ2-3; 9 bases map to TRBD2. The CDR3 length is 15 residues. Germline values: CDR1 SGDLS, CDR2 YYNGEE. V lost 2 bases to trimming and J lost 4 bases; unmatched junction nucleotides: 5. CDR3 in DNA: TGTGCCAGCAGCGTCAATAGCGGGAGTGCAGATACGCAGTATTTT. Encoded protein: CASSVNSGSADTQYF.